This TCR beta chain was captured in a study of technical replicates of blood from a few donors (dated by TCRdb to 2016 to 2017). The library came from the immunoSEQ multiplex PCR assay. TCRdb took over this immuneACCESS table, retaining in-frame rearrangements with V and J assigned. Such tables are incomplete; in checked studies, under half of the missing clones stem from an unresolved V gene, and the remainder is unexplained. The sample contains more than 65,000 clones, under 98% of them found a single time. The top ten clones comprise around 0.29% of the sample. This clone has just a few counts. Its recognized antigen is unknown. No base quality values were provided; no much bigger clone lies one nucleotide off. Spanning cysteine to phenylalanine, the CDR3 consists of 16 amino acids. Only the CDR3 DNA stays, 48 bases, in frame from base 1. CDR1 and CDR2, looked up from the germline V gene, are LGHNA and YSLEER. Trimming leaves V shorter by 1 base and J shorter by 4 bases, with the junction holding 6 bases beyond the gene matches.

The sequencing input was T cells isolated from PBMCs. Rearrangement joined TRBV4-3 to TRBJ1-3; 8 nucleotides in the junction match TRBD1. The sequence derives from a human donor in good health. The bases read TGCGCCAGCAGCCAAGTGCAGGGGGCGGAAGGAAACACCATATATTTT. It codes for CASSQVQGAEGNTIYF.